The entry that follows covers one T cell receptor (beta chain) sequence. Its cognate antigen is unknown. This sample was taken from a study of PD-1 blockade in classical Hodgkin lymphoma. Overall study context: Patients were given intravenous nivolumab, 3 mg/kg, every 2 weeks.

CDR3 size: 15 residues. Trimming cost V 0 bases and J 2 bases, with 7 bases left between them. In germline, CDR1 is SEHNR, CDR2 FQNEAQ (reference sequence). All the patients suffered relapse after autologous stem cell transplantation, and brentuximab vedotin exposure differed. Isolated CD8+ T cells were derived from thawed PBMCs through magnetic negative selection. Sequenced by immunoSEQ multiplex PCR; TCRdb stores in-frame clones only, minus some. The table shows some 25,000 clones, with around nine tenths occurring only once. Whole-study results and caveats: CD4+ TCR diversity rose significantly by C4D1, and CD8+ TCR diversity did not.

The sequence was obtained from a human donor with classical Hodgkin lymphoma. Sequencing used CD8+ T cells from blood, obtained at baseline. This chain connects TRBV7-9 to TRBJ1-4; tentative D call: TRBD1 (6 bases). For the CDR3, the DNA is TGTGCCAGCAGCTTAGCGGGGGCGACTAATGAAAAACTGTTTTTT. Encoded protein: CASSLAGATNEKLFF. Complete variable domain (other parts from reference TRBV7-9 and TRBJ1-4): DTGVSQNPRHKITKRGQNVTFRCDPISEHNRLYWYRQTLGQGPEFLTYFQNEAQLEKSRLLSDRFSAERPKGSFSTLEIQRTEQGDSAMYLCASSLAGATNEKLFFGSGTQLSVL.